The source of this T cell receptor (beta chain) is a study of CXCR3-negative and CXCR3-positive naive CD8 T cells (dated by TCRdb to about 2019). In the study overall: Roughly 150 million TRB reads were obtained in total, roughly 1.5 +/- 0.3 million reads per library. Diversity and physicochemical repertoire analyses covered roughly eleven donors pooled from two independent experiments. For the TRBV-TRBJ cluster analysis, the naive subsets came from roughly 5 donors, while the memory cells came from 3 donors.

Overall study results and their limits: Naive CXCR3-negative and CXCR3-positive cells from the same donor showed similar TRBV-TRBJ usage, whereas memory cells showed distinct patterns. Compared with CXCR3-negative naive cells, CXCR3-positive naive cells had TRB CDR3s with higher hydrophobicity (lower Kidera factor 4), lower energy, and higher strength and volume indices. Comparably high repertoire diversity was found in both naive subsets, whereas much lower repertoire diversity was found in memory CD8+ T cells. Because surface CD5, which is linked to self-reactivity in mice, was comparable between the naive subsets, TCR interaction strength was also inferred from TRB CDR3 physicochemical properties. Because CXCR3 expression was partially decreased after cryopreservation, freshly isolated PBMCs were used for most assays.

As for this clonotype: What this receptor recognizes is not known.

Including the terminal cysteine and phenylalanine, the CDR3 comprises 16 residues. No DNA is listed. CDR1 SGHRS and CDR2 YFSETQ are derived from the germline V gene. For every CD8+ T cell subset, fewer than 350,000 cells were flow-sorted straight into RLT lysis buffer, and each subset was sorted in triplicate. To exclude memory contaminants, naive CD8+ T cells were stringently defined as CD45RO-CCR7+CD27+CD95-. Peripheral blood mononuclear cells were isolated from buffy coats by standard density gradient centrifugation. Naive CXCR3-negative and CXCR3-positive CD8+ T cells were flow-sorted on a FACSAria III. Total RNA was extracted from sorted cells using an RNeasy Mini Kit. These reads were obtained on a NextSeq 550. The Human TCR Profiling Kit (MiLaboratory) was used to make UMI-labeled 5' RACE TRB cDNA libraries. cDNA synthesis used the entire amount of extracted RNA, and PCR amplification then used the entire amount of cDNA produced. Libraries were prepared in parallel using an identical number of PCR cycles. The study's processing was this. MIGEC and MiXCR extracted about 53,000 +/- 10,000 unique UMI-labeled TRB cDNA molecules per library, requiring at least two reads per UMI. On average, each library contained about 40,000 +/- 10,000 functional in-frame TRB CDR3 nucleotide clonotypes without stop codons. Diversity metrics, including normalized Shannon-Wiener and Chao1, were computed in VDJtools after downsampling to 5000 UMI-labeled TRB molecules per sample. For the central five CDR3 residues, VDJtools calculated physicochemical properties weighted by clonotype size, namely interaction energy, strength, volume and Kidera factor 4. One entry per CDR3 protein sequence results from the TCRdb reprocessing of the reads, with DNA left out. The V and J calls and clone size are TCRdb's, not the authors'. The sample table records about 120,000 distinct CDR3 sequences. Less than 0.55% of the sample belongs to the ten largest clones.

The origin of this receptor is a human donor in good health. Some clones in this sample may be carry-over from other donors' samples. The sample consisted of naive CXCR3- CD8+ T cells from blood. The cell subset or site label, read with the paper, signifies: CD45RO-CCR7+CD27+CD95- naive CD8+ T cells lacking CXCR3 (TNR3-). The rearrangement joined TRBV5-1 to TRBJ2-7. The CDR3 region has the sequence CASSLDVDSILYEQYF.